The rows below give T cell receptor beta chains drawn from one sample of a study of vaccination effects on CD4 cells after COVID-19. For these TCRs, the target antigens are not known. Profiled with immunoSEQ multiplex PCR; TCRdb holds only in-frame clones, not every one. This table holds under 55,000 clones, 65% to 80% found once. The specimen comprised CD4+ T cells from PBMCs cultured without peptide, sampled after COVID-19 vaccination. These receptors were obtained from a human donor who received a COVID-19 vaccine. The CDR3 runs from the conserved cysteine through the conserved F or W. Fields, in order: V gene, D gene, J gene, CDR3 protein. D genes are given only for firm matches.

TRBV27,.,TRBJ1-4,CASSLYGFGANEKLFF
TRBV5-1,TRBD2,TRBJ2-2,CASSPLLAGDTGELFF
TRBV3-1/TRBV3-2,.,TRBJ1-2,CASSQGGATSYGYTF
TRBV5-5,.,TRBJ2-7,CASSTHYEQYF
TRBV30,.,TRBJ1-3,CAWSLGAGNTIYF
TRBV30,.,TRBJ1-5,CAAGRQDNQPQHF
TRBV3-1/TRBV3-2,.,TRBJ2-2,CASSQVGIRGDTGELFF
TRBV6-5,.,TRBJ2-5,CASSYMGKETQYF
TRBV28,TRBD1,TRBJ2-3,CASSFGRSWTGVTDTQYF
TRBV5-1,.,TRBJ1-6,CASSAGAYNSPLHF
TRBV5-1,TRBD1,TRBJ1-2,CASSPDRATNYGYTF
TRBV6-6,.,TRBJ2-7,CASSYSTRQASEQYF
TRBV27,.,TRBJ2-3,CASSLRQTDTQYF
TRBV7-9,TRBD2,TRBJ2-3,CASSPRLAGAEDTQYF
TRBV2,TRBD2,TRBJ2-3,CASKLRSGRGSSTDTQYF
TRBV19,.,TRBJ2-5,CASPRTAQETQYF
TRBV19,.,TRBJ1-5,CASGMNQPQHF
TRBV2,.,TRBJ2-3,CASTGEYTDTQYF
TRBV7-8,.,TRBJ2-5,CASTKRPGGAETQYF
TRBV18,.,TRBJ1-2,CASSPPGRSDYGYTF
TRBV3-1/TRBV3-2,TRBD2,TRBJ2-1,CASSQGTGLVGNEQFF
TRBV6-4,.,TRBJ1-6,CASSEGRTGPLHF
TRBV5-1,.,TRBJ2-1,CASSLVVAEQFF
TRBV6-5,.,TRBJ1-5,CASSWSGNQPQHF
TRBV19,.,TRBJ1-2,CASSRQNGYTF
TRBV3-1/TRBV3-2,TRBD1,TRBJ1-5,CASSQEQGVAPQHF
TRBV15,.,TRBJ2-6,CATSVSGAGANVLTF
TRBV28,.,TRBJ1-2,CASSPVGVGGYTF
TRBV27,TRBD2,TRBJ2-3,CASRQMAGVTDTQYF
TRBV6-5,.,TRBJ1-1,CASSHREDTEAFF
TRBV10-3,.,TRBJ2-7,CAIAREILSNYEQYF
TRBV7-2,TRBD2,TRBJ2-3,CASSFSSSGSTDTQYF
TRBV3-1/TRBV3-2,.,TRBJ1-6,CASSQDLAELHF
TRBV14,.,TRBJ1-2,CASSPMLKYGYTF
TRBV28,TRBD1,TRBJ1-1,CASRSAGGANTEAFF
TRBV2,.,TRBJ2-5,CASVFQTQETQYF
TRBV5-1,TRBD1,TRBJ1-6,CASSLRQGGRSPLHF
TRBV7-8,TRBD1,TRBJ2-7,CASSHKNRGPEQYF
TRBV24-1,TRBD1,TRBJ1-2,CATSDRGTGDGYTF
TRBV5-4,TRBD1,TRBJ1-4,CASSSGTELEKLFF
TRBV3-1/TRBV3-2,.,TRBJ1-2,CASSPGPSGYGYTF
TRBV11-3,.,TRBJ2-2,CASSSAGSTTGELFF
TRBV5-4,.,TRBJ1-2,CASRRDLSNYGYTF
TRBV24-1,.,TRBJ2-1,CATSRSGYDYNEQFF
TRBV6-5,TRBD1,TRBJ1-2,CASRQGLRGGYTF
TRBV20-1,TRBD2,TRBJ2-1,CSASMASGNHNEQFF
TRBV28,.,TRBJ2-5,CASSLLGWSGQETQYF
TRBV6-5,.,TRBJ2-3,CASSFQGGTDTQYF
TRBV15,.,TRBJ2-1,CVTSRVSGVKLNYNEQFF
TRBV7-9,.,TRBJ1-3,CASSGSGNTIYF
TRBV4-2,TRBD1,TRBJ2-7,CASSQGTGEYYEQYF